This entry lists 10 T cell receptor beta chains sequenced from one sample in a study of shared clonotypes between healthy human individuals (dated by TCRdb to 2018 to 2020). For the CD8 naive samples, CD45RO-negative cells were positively selected for CCR7, yielding a CD45RA+CCR7+ population from which TemRA cells were excluded. The library was produced with the immunoSEQ multiplex PCR assay. The table was pulled from immuneACCESS by TCRdb, which kept in-frame rearrangements only. Such tables lose some clones; where checked, under half of the loss comes from unresolved V genes, and the rest has no known cause. The sample yields over 2,000,000 clones; just under 95% were counted once. Under 2% of the sample belongs to the ten largest clones. Sequenced input: naive CD8+ T cells from PBMCs. This sample's cell subset or site label indicates: CD45RA+CCR7+. Receptors originate from a man aged 18 to 29 in good health. Some clones in this sample may be carry-over from other donors' samples.

DNA for the CDR3: TGTGCCAGCAGCCAGACTAGCGGGAGGCCCCCAAACAATGAGCAGTTCTTC. Translating it yields CASSQTSGRPPNNEQFF. The J gene is TRBJ2-1, the V gene TRBV9; TRBD2 matches 13 bases. Unmatched junction bases numbered 9, after V lost 4 bases and J lost 5 bases. Germline V gives CDR1 SGDLS, CDR2 YYNGEE. This CDR3 has 17 residues.

The chain uses TRBV4-2 and TRBJ2-7, with 12 bases lining up with TRBD2. CDR1 and CDR2 (germline): LGHNA, YNFKEQ. The CDR3 loop spans 16 amino acids. V lost 1 base to trimming and J lost 5 bases; unmatched junction nucleotides: 6. CDR3: CASSQASGLAGHEQYF. CDR3 nucleotide sequence: TGTGCCAGCAGCCAAGCTTCGGGACTAGCGGGTCACGAGCAGTACTTC.

As for this clone: The same CDR3 is also encoded by other DNA sequences in this sample. The chain recombines TRBV6-6 with TRBJ1-1; D possibly corresponds to TRBD1 (5 bases). Germline V gene data show CDR1 as MNHNY and CDR2 as SVGAGI (reference sequence). The CDR3 contains 14 residues. Deletions cut 2 bases from V and 1 base from J, with 8 bases between. CDR3 loop: CASSYGTGNTEAFF. CDR3 sequence (DNA): TGTGCCAGCAGTTACGGGACGGGGAACACTGAAGCTTTCTTT.

The V call is TRBV5-1, the J call TRBJ2-7; possible D gene TRBD2, 5 bases. V dropped 0 bases and J dropped 4 bases, with 14 bases sitting between them. Germline V CDR1 and CDR2: SGHRS, YFSETQ. This CDR3 contains 15 residues. The CDR3 loop reads CASSLAGAATYEQYF. In nucleotides, the CDR3 is TGCGCCAGCAGCTTGGCAGGAGCGGCGACATACGAGCAGTACTTC. The full variable domain, rest sourced from reference TRBV5-1 and TRBJ2-7, is KAGVTQTPRYLIKTRGQQVTLSCSPISGHRSVSWYQQTPGQGLQFLFEYFSETQRNKGNFPGRFSGRQFSNSRSEMNVSTLELGDSALYLCASSLAGAATYEQYFGPGTRLTVT.

This clone was counted a single time. This rearrangement joins TRBV7-9 to TRBJ1-1, with a weak D call TRBD1 (6 bases). The V gene's germline CDR1 is SEHNR and CDR2 FQNEAQ (reference sequence). Trimming stripped 2 bases from V and 1 base from J, with 14 bases between. The CDR3 is 16 amino acids. The chain's CDR3 is CASSLSRDTGNTEAFF. In DNA form, the CDR3 reads TGTGCCAGCAGCTTATCCCGGGACACCGGGAACACTGAAGCTTTCTTT.

This rearrangement joins TRBV10-3 to TRBJ1-2; 10 bases are shared with TRBD1. The CDR3 covers 14 residues. V gave up 3 bases and J gave up 6 bases; unmatched junction bases: 4. Germline loops: CDR1 ENHRY, CDR2 SYGVKD. The DNA of the CDR3 is TGTGCCATCAGTGATAGGGGGACAGGGGATGGCTACACCTTC. Protein: CAISDRGTGDGYTF.

The table lists this clone with a count of one. CDR3 sequence: CASQRTGLNSPLHF. DNA of the CDR3: TGTGCCAGCCAGAGGACAGGGCTAAATTCACCCCTCCACTTT. This rearrangement joins TRBV28 to TRBJ1-6, with TRBD1 matching 8 bases. Trimming removed 8 bases from V and 7 bases from J; junction bases left unmatched: 7. The CDR3 is made up of 14 amino acids. Germline V gives CDR1 MDHEN, CDR2 SYDVKM.

The rearrangement links TRBV4-3 to TRBJ2-3, with 11 bases lining up with TRBD2. The ends lost 4 bases at V and 3 bases at J; junction bases unmatched: 6. The CDR3 runs to 16 residues. Germline values: CDR1 LGHNA, CDR2 YSLEER. CDR3 amino acids: CASSPTLAGGTDTQYF. The CDR3 bases are TGCGCCAGCAGCCCGACCCTAGCGGGAGGTACAGATACGCAGTATTTT.

J is TRBJ1-2 and V is TRBV27; 10 positions match TRBD1. Germline lookup yields CDR1 MNHEY and CDR2 SMNVEV (reference sequence). The V segment lost 0 bases and the J segment 6 bases; nucleotides outside the gene matches: 7. This CDR3 has 16 amino acids. The CDR3 nucleotides are TGTGCCAGCAGTTTATCTCTCTGGGACAGGGGAAATGGCTACACCTTC. Translated: CASSLSLWDRGNGYTF.

This rearrangement joins TRBV15 to TRBJ2-7; 8 bases fit TRBD2. J gave up 5 bases and V 1 base, and 10 bases lay outside the gene matches. CDR1 is LNHNV, CDR2 YYDKDF, per germline (reference sequence). The CDR3 has 16 amino acids. DNA for the CDR3: TGTGCCACCAGCAGAGCCCGTGCAGCGGGAGACAACGAGCAGTACTTC. Translation gives CATSRARAAGDNEQYF.